Listed below are T cell receptor beta chains from one sample, sequenced in a study of T cells in localized non-small cell lung cancer. Clones were sequenced by immunoSEQ multiplex PCR, and TCRdb holds only the in-frame ones, with some missing. The sample shows around 100,000 clones, roughly 89% of them seen only once. Material: peripheral blood, obtained before any cancer treatment. Source of these receptors: a man aged 40 to 70 with stage I squamous cell lung carcinoma. CDR3s include the opening cysteine and the closing phenylalanine or tryptophan. The D gene is left open where the match is weak. Some rows mark clone size as missing; the rest say once, few, many or name a class of expanded clone.

J: TRBJ1-5
V: TRBV10-3
D: -
size: -
DNA: TGTGCCATCGGTTCCGGCGTAGGAGTAAGCAATCAGCCCCAGCATTTT
CDR3: CAIGSGVGVSNQPQHF

J: TRBJ1-5
V: TRBV16
D: -
size: once
DNA: TGTGCCAGCAGCCAACAGTCCTGGGCCCAGCATTTT
CDR3: CASSQQSWAQHF

J: TRBJ1-2
V: TRBV5-6
D: TRBD1
size: -
DNA: TGTGCCAGCAGCTTGGAGACAGGGGGTGGGATCGACTATGGCTACACCTTC
CDR3: CASSLETGGGIDYGYTF

J: TRBJ1-2
V: TRBV29-1
D: -
size: -
DNA: TGCAGCGTTGAGGGGACCCGGAGAGGCGGCTACACCTTC
CDR3: CSVEGTRRGGYTF

J: TRBJ2-5
V: TRBV29-1
D: -
size: -
DNA: TGCAGCGTTGAACTTCGGCAAGAGACCCAGTACTTC
CDR3: CSVELRQETQYF

J: TRBJ1-6
V: TRBV7-9
D: -
size: -
DNA: TGTGCCAGCAGCTTTCATGGAGGGGCGAACCTTGATTCACCCCTCCACTTT
CDR3: CASSFHGGANLDSPLHF

J: TRBJ1-2
V: TRBV19
D: -
size: -
DNA: TGTGCCAGTACCTCCGGGGGGAAGCGGGGCTACACCTTC
CDR3: CASTSGGKRGYTF

J: TRBJ2-3
V: TRBV30
D: -
size: -
DNA: TGTGCCTGGACGGGGGTGGGCACAGATACGCAGTATTTT
CDR3: CAWTGVGTDTQYF

J: TRBJ2-5
V: TRBV2
D: TRBD2
size: -
DNA: TGTGCCAGCAGTTCCGAGGGCGGGGGGGACCAGTACTTC
CDR3: CASSSEGGGDQYF

J: TRBJ2-2
V: TRBV19
D: -
size: -
DNA: TGTGCCAGTAGTCCAACCCGGGGCGGGGAGCTGTTTTTT
CDR3: CASSPTRGGELFF

J: TRBJ1-2
V: TRBV2
D: -
size: -
DNA: TGTGCCAGCAGTAATACGTATTATAATGGCTACACCTTC
CDR3: CASSNTYYNGYTF

J: TRBJ2-7
V: TRBV19
D: -
size: -
DNA: TGTGCCAGTGGGCGGGGCGGGGCTCCCTACGAGCAGTACTTC
CDR3: CASGRGGAPYEQYF

J: TRBJ2-1
V: TRBV5-1
D: -
size: -
DNA: TGCGCCAGCAGGGCCGGGACAACGATCGGGGATGAGCAGTTCTTC
CDR3: CASRAGTTIGDEQFF

J: TRBJ2-7
V: TRBV5-1
D: -
size: -
DNA: TGCGCCAGCAGCTTGAGCACTCCTGACTACGAGCAGTACTTC
CDR3: CASSLSTPDYEQYF

J: TRBJ2-1
V: TRBV5-4
D: TRBD1
size: -
DNA: TGTGCCAGCAGCCGTCAGGACAGGCGGAACAATGAGCAGTTCTTC
CDR3: CASSRQDRRNNEQFF

J: TRBJ1-4
V: TRBV5-1
D: -
size: -
DNA: TGCGCCAGCAGCTTGAGGTCGCCCATCTCAACTAATGAAAAACTGTTTTTT
CDR3: CASSLRSPISTNEKLFF